The text below deals with one T cell receptor (beta chain). The assay was immunoSEQ multiplex PCR, and TCRdb's table has in-frame clones only and misses some. Here the sample spans around 97,000 clones, around 90% being singletons. Germline assignment: CDR1 SGHNT and CDR2 YENEEA. With 1 base removed from V and 5 bases from J, the gap between germline ends came to 6 bases. The CDR3 runs 13 residues. The entry originates in a study of blood T cell repertoires in COVID-19. As for the study in general: The United States, Italy and Spain provided the acute and convalescent COVID-19 samples. PBMCs, B-cell-depleted T cells, or T cells were the source of the cDNA or gDNA that made up the material.

Sequencing input: peripheral blood. The receptor's source is a man aged 45 to 65 in a cohort sampled during active COVID-19. The chain employs TRBV11-3 and TRBJ2-1, with D hard to call. The CDR3 region is CASSLVSDNEQFF. The DNA of the CDR3 is TGTGCCAGCAGCTTAGTCAGTGACAATGAGCAGTTCTTC.